This TCR beta chain was identified during a study of blood T cell repertoires in COVID-19 (dated by TCRdb to the early 2020s). A note on the overall study: For ImmuneRACE Cohort 3, a participant was defined as recovered based on two consecutive negative NP/OP PCR tests, clearance by a healthcare professional, or resolution of symptoms. The dataset comprised deeply sampled blood TCRbeta repertoires from subjects exposed to, actively infected with, or recovered from COVID-19. Nearly every sample came with metadata listing a de-identified subject ID, COVID-19 status, age in years and sex. Collaborator samples came from the United States, Italy and Spain and covered acute and convalescent phases of COVID-19. Where available, HLA class I and class II types were obtained from metadata supplied by the sample provider rather than from assay-based typing. The repertoires were released in a freely available public database meant as a resource for research on the immune response to SARS-CoV-2. Samples came from the ongoing ImmuneRACE study (first 160 participants) plus 1,254 subjects from 6 global collaborators. The material from the prospective study consisted of cDNA or gDNA derived from T cells, B-cell-depleted T cells, or PBMCs.

TCRbeta CDR3 regions were amplified from genomic DNA using the immunoSEQ Assay, a bias-controlled multiplex PCR. From the authors' description of their analysis: Within the assay, amplification of reference gene primers was used to estimate how many nucleated cells each sample contained. To quantify the absolute abundance of each unique TCRbeta CDR3 rearrangement, sequence reads were collapsed and filtered. Productive Simpson clonality was computed per sample as the square root of Simpson's diversity index over productive rearrangements. TCRdb obtained this table from immuneACCESS and retained in-frame rearrangements with V and J assigned. These tables miss some clones; where compared with another copy, unresolved V genes account for less than half of the shortfall, and the remainder is unexplained. V, J and clone size are those of that table, while D and trimming were read from the DNA. This sample has under 400,000 clones in its table, and approximately 89% of those were observed once. The ten most abundant clones make up roughly 1.9% of the sample.

A word on this clone: The specificity of this receptor is unknown. The input lacks base qualities; no much larger clone sits a single base away.

What the authors observed across the whole study: Clinical and demographic metadata were provided uncurated, with the amount varying by source and participant.

Taken from cysteine to phenylalanine, the CDR3 has 15 residues. Solely the CDR3 DNA is kept, with 45 bases framed from the first base. The germline V gene provides CDR1 MNHEY and CDR2 SVGEGT. V loses 7 bases at its end and J loses 2 bases; junction bases beyond the gene matches: 7. Enrolling through a virtual design, the prospective study's participants ranged in age from about 18 to 89 years and lived across roughly 23 United States geographic areas. To assign participants to cohorts, the prospective study relied on clinical history that participants themselves reported in a screening survey and a study questionnaire. Mobile phlebotomists in the prospective study collected whole blood, serum and a nasopharyngeal or oropharyngeal swab from every participant. Additional blood draws and questionnaires over an approximately two-month period could optionally be provided by prospective study participants. Before DNA extraction, prospective study blood samples were shipped either frozen or at room temperature.

The receptor was isolated from a man in his forties in a cohort exposed to, infected with or recovered from COVID-19 (not recorded which). The V and J segments used are TRBV6-2 or TRBV6-3 and TRBJ2-1; TRBD2 aligns with 8 central bases. The sequencing sample was made of PBMCs or T cells enriched from blood (not recorded which). Here the CDR3 is given as CASTPTSGAYNEQFF. In nucleotide form, the sequence is TGTGCCAGCACCCCTACTAGCGGAGCCTACAATGAGCAGTTCTTC.